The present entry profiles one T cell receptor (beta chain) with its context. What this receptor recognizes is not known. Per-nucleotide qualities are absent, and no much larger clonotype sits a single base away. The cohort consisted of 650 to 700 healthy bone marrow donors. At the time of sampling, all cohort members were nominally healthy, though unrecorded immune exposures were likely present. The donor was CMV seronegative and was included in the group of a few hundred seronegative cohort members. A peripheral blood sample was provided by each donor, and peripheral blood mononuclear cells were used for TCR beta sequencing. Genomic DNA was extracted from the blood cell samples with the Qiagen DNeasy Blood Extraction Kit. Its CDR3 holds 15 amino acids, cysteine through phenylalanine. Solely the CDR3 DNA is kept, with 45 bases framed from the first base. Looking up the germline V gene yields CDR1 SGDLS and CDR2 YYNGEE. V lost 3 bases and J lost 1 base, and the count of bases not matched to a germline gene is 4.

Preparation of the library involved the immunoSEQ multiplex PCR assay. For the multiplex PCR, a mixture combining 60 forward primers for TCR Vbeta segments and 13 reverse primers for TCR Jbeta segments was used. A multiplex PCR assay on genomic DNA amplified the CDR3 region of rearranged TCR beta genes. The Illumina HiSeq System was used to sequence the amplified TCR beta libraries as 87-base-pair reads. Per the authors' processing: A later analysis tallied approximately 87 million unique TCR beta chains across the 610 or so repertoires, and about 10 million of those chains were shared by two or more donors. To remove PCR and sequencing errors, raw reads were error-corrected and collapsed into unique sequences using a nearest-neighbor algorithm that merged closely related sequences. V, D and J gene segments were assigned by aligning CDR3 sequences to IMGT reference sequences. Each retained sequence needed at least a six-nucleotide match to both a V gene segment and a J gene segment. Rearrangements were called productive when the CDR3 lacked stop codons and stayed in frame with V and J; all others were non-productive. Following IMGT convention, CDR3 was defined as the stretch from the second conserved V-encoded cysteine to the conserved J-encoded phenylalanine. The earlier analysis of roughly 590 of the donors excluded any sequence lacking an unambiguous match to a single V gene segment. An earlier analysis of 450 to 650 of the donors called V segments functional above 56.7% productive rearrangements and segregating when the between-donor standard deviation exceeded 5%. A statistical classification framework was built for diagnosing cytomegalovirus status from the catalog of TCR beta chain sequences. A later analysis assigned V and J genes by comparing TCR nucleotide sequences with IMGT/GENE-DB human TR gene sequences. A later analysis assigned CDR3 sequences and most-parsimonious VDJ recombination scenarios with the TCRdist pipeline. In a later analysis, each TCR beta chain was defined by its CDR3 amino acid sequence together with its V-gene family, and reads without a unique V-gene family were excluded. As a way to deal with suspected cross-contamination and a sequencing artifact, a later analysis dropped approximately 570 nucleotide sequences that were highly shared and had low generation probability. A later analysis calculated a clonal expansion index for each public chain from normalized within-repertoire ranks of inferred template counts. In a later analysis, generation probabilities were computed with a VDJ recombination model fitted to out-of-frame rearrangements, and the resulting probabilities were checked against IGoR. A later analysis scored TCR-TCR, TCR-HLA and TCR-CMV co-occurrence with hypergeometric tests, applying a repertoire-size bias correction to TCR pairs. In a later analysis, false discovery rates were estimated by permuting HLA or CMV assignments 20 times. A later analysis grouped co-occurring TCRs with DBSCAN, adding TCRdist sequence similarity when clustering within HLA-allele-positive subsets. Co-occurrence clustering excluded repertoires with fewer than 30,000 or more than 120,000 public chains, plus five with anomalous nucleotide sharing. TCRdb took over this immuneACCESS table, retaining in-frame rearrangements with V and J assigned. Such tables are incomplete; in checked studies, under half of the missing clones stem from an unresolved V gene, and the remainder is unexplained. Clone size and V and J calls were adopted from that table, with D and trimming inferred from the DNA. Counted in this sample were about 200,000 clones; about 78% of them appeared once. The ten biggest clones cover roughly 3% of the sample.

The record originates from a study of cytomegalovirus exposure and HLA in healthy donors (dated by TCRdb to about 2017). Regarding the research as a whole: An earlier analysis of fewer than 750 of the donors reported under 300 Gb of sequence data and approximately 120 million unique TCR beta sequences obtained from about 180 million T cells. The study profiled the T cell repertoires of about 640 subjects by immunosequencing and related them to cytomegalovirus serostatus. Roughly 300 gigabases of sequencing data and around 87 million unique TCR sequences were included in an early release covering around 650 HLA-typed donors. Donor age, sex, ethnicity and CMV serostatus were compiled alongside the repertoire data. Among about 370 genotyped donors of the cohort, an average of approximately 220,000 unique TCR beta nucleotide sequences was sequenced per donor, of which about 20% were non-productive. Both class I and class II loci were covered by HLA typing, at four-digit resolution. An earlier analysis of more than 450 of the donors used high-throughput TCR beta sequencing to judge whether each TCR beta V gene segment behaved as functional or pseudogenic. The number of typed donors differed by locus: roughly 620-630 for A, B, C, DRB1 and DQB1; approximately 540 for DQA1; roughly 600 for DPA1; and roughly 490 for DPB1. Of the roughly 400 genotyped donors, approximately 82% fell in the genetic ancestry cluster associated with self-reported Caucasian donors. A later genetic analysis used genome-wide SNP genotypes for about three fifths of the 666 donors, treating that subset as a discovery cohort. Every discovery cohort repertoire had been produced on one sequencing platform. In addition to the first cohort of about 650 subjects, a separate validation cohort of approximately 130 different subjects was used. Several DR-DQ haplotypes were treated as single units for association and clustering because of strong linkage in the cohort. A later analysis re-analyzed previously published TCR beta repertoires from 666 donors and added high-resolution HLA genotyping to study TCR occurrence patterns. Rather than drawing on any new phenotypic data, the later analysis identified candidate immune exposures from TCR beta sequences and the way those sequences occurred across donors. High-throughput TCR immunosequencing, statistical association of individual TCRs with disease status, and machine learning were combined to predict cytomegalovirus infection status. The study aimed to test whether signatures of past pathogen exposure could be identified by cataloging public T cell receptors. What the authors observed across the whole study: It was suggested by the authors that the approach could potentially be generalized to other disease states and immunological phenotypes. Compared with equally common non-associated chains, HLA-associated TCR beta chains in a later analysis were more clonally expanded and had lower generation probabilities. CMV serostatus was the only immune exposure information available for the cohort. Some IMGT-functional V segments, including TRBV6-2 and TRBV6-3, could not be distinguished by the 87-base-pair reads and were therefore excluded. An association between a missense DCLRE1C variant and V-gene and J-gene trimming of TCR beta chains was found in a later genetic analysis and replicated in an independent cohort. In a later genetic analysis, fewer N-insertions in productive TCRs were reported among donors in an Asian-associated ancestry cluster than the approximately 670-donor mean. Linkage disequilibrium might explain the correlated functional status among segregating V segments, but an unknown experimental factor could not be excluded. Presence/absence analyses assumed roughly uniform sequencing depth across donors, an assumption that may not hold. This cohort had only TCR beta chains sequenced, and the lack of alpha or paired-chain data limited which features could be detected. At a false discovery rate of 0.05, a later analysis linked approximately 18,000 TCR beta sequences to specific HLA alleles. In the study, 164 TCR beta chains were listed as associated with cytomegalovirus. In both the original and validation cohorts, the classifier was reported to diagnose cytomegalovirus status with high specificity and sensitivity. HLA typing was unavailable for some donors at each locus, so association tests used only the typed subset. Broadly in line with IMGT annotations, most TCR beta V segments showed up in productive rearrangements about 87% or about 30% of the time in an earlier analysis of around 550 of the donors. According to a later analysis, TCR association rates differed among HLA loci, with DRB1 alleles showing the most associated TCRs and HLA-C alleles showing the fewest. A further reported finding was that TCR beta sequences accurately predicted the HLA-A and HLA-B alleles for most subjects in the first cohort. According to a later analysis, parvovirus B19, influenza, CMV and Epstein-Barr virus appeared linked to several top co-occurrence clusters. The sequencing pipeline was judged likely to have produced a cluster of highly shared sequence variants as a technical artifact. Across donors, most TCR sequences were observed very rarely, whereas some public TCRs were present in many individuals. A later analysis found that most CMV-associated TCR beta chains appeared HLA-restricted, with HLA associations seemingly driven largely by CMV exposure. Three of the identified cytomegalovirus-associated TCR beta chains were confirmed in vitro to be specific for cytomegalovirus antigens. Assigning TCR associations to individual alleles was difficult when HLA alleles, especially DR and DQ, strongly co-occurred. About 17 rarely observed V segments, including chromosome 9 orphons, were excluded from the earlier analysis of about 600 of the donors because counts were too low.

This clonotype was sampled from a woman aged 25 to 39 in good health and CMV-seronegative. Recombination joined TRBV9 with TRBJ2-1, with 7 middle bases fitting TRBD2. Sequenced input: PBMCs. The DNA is TGTGCCAGCAGCGCGAGCGGGGTTTCCTACAATGAGCAGTTCTTC. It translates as CASSASGVSYNEQFF. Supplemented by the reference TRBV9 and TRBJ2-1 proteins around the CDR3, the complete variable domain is DSGVTQTPKHLITATGQRVTLRCSPRSGDLSVYWYQQSLDQGLQFLIQYYNGEERAKGNILERFSAQQFPDLHSELNLSSLELGDSALYFCASSASGVSYNEQFFGPGTRLTVL.